The 10 T cell receptor beta chains given below trace back to one sample, sequenced in a study of siplizumab effects on memory and regulatory T cells. Clones were read by immunoSEQ multiplex PCR, and TCRdb kept only the in-frame ones, dropping some. Among more than 60,000 clones listed, nearly 98% were seen once. Sequenced sample: naive CD8+ T cells sorted from blood. These TCRs come from a human donor in good health.

DNA of the CDR3: TGTGCCAGCAGCCAAGCGGACAGGGGGCAAGCTTTCTTT. Translated, it gives CASSQADRGQAFF. The V gene is TRBV14, the J gene TRBJ1-1; TRBD1 matches 11 bases. V dropped 1 base and J dropped 9; count of bases not matched to a gene: 1. Germline loops: CDR1 SGHDN, CDR2 FVKESK. This CDR3 is built from 13 residues.

This chain uses TRBV7-2 with TRBJ1-1; unclear D gene. With 5 bases removed from V and 4 bases from J, the gap between germline ends came to 20 bases. The CDR3 totals 16 residues. Looked up from germline, CDR1 is SGHTA and CDR2 is FQGNSA. CDR3 coding DNA: TGTGCCAGCAGCCCCCGAGGAGGGCCTGTAGTCACTGAAGCTTTCTTT. Its protein product is CASSPRGGPVVTEAFF.

V gene TRBV28 combines with J gene TRBJ2-5; 11 bases fit TRBD1. The end of the DNA fits TRBJ2-7 better, so the J call may be wrong. CDR1 and CDR2 from the germline V gene are MDHEN and SYDVKM. CDR3 length equals 14 residues. The CDR3 sequence: CASTPDRGHFEQYF. In DNA form, the CDR3 reads TGTGCCAGCACCCCGGACAGGGGGCATTTCGAGCAGTACTTC.

This rearrangement joins TRBV27 to TRBJ2-5; 10 nucleotides match TRBD2. Germline V gene sequence: CDR1 MNHEY, CDR2 SMNVEV (reference sequence). The ends lost 5 bases at V and 2 bases at J; junction bases unmatched: 5. The CDR3 sequence is 15 residues long. The CDR3 sequence is CASSLLAGDQETQYF. The CDR3 nucleotides are TGTGCCAGCAGTCTGCTAGCGGGGGATCAAGAGACCCAGTACTTC.

The rearrangement joins TRBV30 to TRBJ1-5; D perhaps matches TRBD1 (6 bases). The CDR3 consists of 13 residues. Germline V gives CDR1 GTSNPN, CDR2 SVGIG (reference sequence). V shed 1 base and J shed 8 bases, with 12 bases lying between them. Written as DNA, the CDR3 is TGTGCCTGGAGTGGGGCTTCAGGGGAGCCCCAGCATTTT. Its translation: CAWSGASGEPQHF.

This rearrangement joins TRBV5-6 to TRBJ2-7, with 7 positions matching TRBD1. Looked up from germline, CDR1 is SGHDT and CDR2 is YYEEEE. The ends lost 6 bases at V and 2 bases at J; junction bases unmatched: 14. The CDR3 has 16 amino acids. CDR3 nucleotides: TGTGCCAGCAACGCCGCTAGACAGGGCGGGCCCTACGAGCAGTACTTC. This sequence encodes CASNAARQGGPYEQYF.

The chain joins TRBV27 to TRBJ2-7; perhaps TRBD2 as D (5 bases). V shed 5 bases and J shed 2 bases, with 16 bases lying between them. The CDR3 loop spans 15 amino acids. Per germline, CDR1 MNHEY and CDR2 SMNVEV (reference sequence). The chain's CDR3 is CASSTSRRPPYEQYF. CDR3 DNA sequence: TGTGCCAGCAGTACCTCACGGAGGCCCCCCTACGAGCAGTACTTC.

V usage is TRBV25-1 and J usage is TRBJ2-7; D is unresolved. V lost 3 bases to trimming and J lost 0 bases, with 9 bases between them. CDR3 length: 14 residues. Germline V gives CDR1 MGHDK, CDR2 SYGVNS. CDR3 residues: CASSDPGSSYEQYF. DNA of the CDR3: TGTGCCAGCAGTGATCCCGGTAGCTCCTACGAGCAGTACTTC.

The V and J genes are TRBV13 and TRBJ2-4; D may be TRBD1 or TRBD2 (5 bases each). Germline V gives CDR1 PRHDT, CDR2 FYEKMQ (reference sequence). This CDR3 has 22 amino acids. Trimming took off 5 bases at V and 1 base at J, with 33 bases between the two ends. CDR3 DNA sequence: TGTGCCAGCAGCCCTTTATCTCAGGGAGATGGTGATCTTTTTAGTGCCAAAAACATTCAGTACTTC. It encodes CASSPLSQGDGDLFSAKNIQYF. Based on the CDR3 plus reference TRBV13 and TRBJ2-4, the full variable domain is AAGVIQSPRHLIKEKRETATLKCYPIPRHDTVYWYQQGPGQDPQFLISFYEKMQSDKGSIPDRFSAQQFSDYHSELNMSSLELGDSALYFCASSPLSQGDGDLFSAKNIQYFGAGTRLSVL.

V usage is TRBV2 and J usage is TRBJ1-5; 8 bases line up with TRBD1. V lost 5 bases, J lost 6 bases, and 6 bases stayed unmatched. This CDR3 has 14 amino acids. CDR1 is SNHLY, CDR2 FYNNEI, per germline. The CDR3 spells CASSPPQGGQPQHF. CDR3 bases: TGTGCCAGCAGTCCGCCACAGGGGGGTCAGCCCCAGCATTTT. The variable domain in full, with the rest retrieved from reference TRBV2 and TRBJ1-5, is EPEVTQTPSHQVTQMGQEVILRCVPISNHLYFYWYRQILGQKVEFLVSFYNNEISEKSEIFDDQFSVERPDGSNFTLKIRSTKLEDSAMYFCASSPPQGGQPQHFGDGTRLSIL.